One sample yielded the 29 T cell receptor beta chains listed below, sequenced in a study of cytomegalovirus exposure and HLA in healthy donors. This PCR relied on a set of 60 Vbeta primers and 13 Jbeta primers. Profiled with immunoSEQ multiplex PCR; TCRdb holds only in-frame clones, not every one. The sample lists some 120,000 clones; about 80% were seen once. The sample was PBMCs. The origin of the receptors is a young woman in good health and CMV-seronegative.

V gene TRBV2 combines with J gene TRBJ1-2; D is perhaps TRBD1 (5 bases). The CDR3 consists of 14 residues. Looked up from germline, CDR1 is SNHLY and CDR2 is FYNNEI. V was trimmed by 10 bases and J by 0 bases, leaving 15 bases between them. The CDR3 nucleotides are TGTGCCATCCCTCGTCAGGGTACTAACTATGGCTACACCTTC. Residues: CAIPRQGTNYGYTF.

Worth noting for this clone: Additional DNA sequences in this sample encode the identical CDR3. This chain joins TRBV29-1 and TRBJ1-1; D may be TRBD1 (6 bases). Per germline, CDR1 SQVTM and CDR2 ANQGSEA. V lost 3 bases to trimming and J lost 1 base, with 6 bases between them. This CDR3 region has 12 residues. Here the CDR3 reads CSVEGQNTEAFF. CDR3 in DNA: TGCAGCGTTGAGGGACAGAACACTGAAGCTTTCTTT.

In DNA, the CDR3 is TGTGCCAGCAGCTTGGACCAAGCGGGGGCCTTGGATACGCAGTATTTT. Protein sequence: CASSLDQAGALDTQYF. This rearrangement joins TRBV5-4 to TRBJ2-3, with 8 bases aligning to TRBD2. The V segment lost 0 bases and the J segment 6 bases; nucleotides outside the gene matches: 9. The CDR3 runs to 16 residues. Germline assignment: CDR1 SGHNT and CDR2 YYREEE (reference sequence).

This clone has only one observation. J is TRBJ1-6 and V is TRBV5-1; D is ambiguous. CDR1 is SGHRS, CDR2 YFSETQ, per germline. The CDR3 spans 14 residues. Trimming took 4 bases from V and 5 from J, leaving 10 bases between them. The CDR3 nucleotides read TGCGCCAGCAGCGCTGCAGGAAATAATTCACCCCTCCACTTT. Amino acids: CASSAAGNNSPLHF.

The chain combines TRBV5-1 with TRBJ2-5, with 7 bases matching TRBD1. The ends lost 3 bases at V and 2 bases at J; junction bases unmatched: 10. Germline V gene data show CDR1 as SGHRS and CDR2 as YFSETQ. The CDR3 spans 16 residues. The CDR3 sequence is CASSWPSQDRQETQYF. For the CDR3, the DNA is TGCGCCAGCAGCTGGCCGTCTCAGGACAGGCAAGAGACCCAGTACTTC. The variable domain in full, completed from reference TRBV5-1 and TRBJ2-5, reads KAGVTQTPRYLIKTRGQQVTLSCSPISGHRSVSWYQQTPGQGLQFLFEYFSETQRNKGNFPGRFSGRQFSNSRSEMNVSTLELGDSALYLCASSWPSQDRQETQYFGPGTRLLVL.

The chain combines TRBV6-1 with TRBJ1-1, with a possible D match to TRBD1 (6 bases). Germline CDR1 is MNHNS and CDR2 is SASEGT. Between the trimmed V and J ends, which lost 7 bases and 1 base, there was a span of 10 bases. CDR3 size: 13 residues. The CDR3 here is CASTPDRNTEAFF. CDR3 coding DNA: TGTGCCAGCACCCCGGACAGGAACACTGAAGCTTTCTTT.

J is TRBJ2-1 and V is TRBV2; D is possibly TRBD1 (7 bases). V was shortened by 6 bases and J by 4 bases, with 13 bases between the two germline ends. The CDR3 spans 14 residues. Germline lookup yields CDR1 SNHLY and CDR2 FYNNEI. The CDR3: CASRAGQSYNEQFF. CDR3 nucleotides: TGTGCCAGCAGGGCGGGACAGTCGTACAATGAGCAGTTCTTC.

The gene calls are TRBV30 and TRBJ1-5; the D gene is possibly TRBD1 (6 bases). The V end lost 1 base, the J end lost 4 bases, and 11 bases lay between the germline ends. Per the germline V gene, CDR1 is GTSNPN and CDR2 is SVGIG (reference sequence). CDR3 length: 14 amino acids. CDR3 sequence (DNA): TGTGCCTGGAGTGGCGGACAGATAAATCAGCCCCAGCATTTT. This translates into CAWSGGQINQPQHF.

The V and J genes are TRBV11-1 and TRBJ1-3; unclear D gene. This CDR3 is built from 14 residues. Trimming left V 3 bases short and J 2 bases short, with 8 bases between. Germline CDR1 SGHAT, CDR2 FQDESV (reference sequence). The CDR3 region has the DNA TGTGCCAGCAGCTTGGAGTGGGCTGGAAACACCATATATTTT. It translates to CASSLEWAGNTIYF.

The chain has TRBV21-1 and TRBJ2-7; the listed D gene, TRBD2, was not tested against the DNA. TRBV21-1 is reported as a pseudogene. The CDR3 covers 12 residues. The DNA of the CDR3 is TGTGCCAGCTACGAAGAGGGCTACGAGCAGTACTTC. Protein product: CASYEEGYEQYF.

This clone was detected once. The CDR3 sequence: CATSGANNSPLHF. CDR3 DNA: TGTGCCACGTCAGGGGCTAATAATTCACCCCTCCACTTT. This chain uses TRBV15 with TRBJ1-6, with D perhaps TRBD1 (6 bases). This CDR3 is built from 13 residues. The V end was cut by 9 bases, the J end by 5 bases, with 11 bases between. CDR1 and CDR2 from the germline V gene are LNHNV and YYDKDF (reference sequence).

The J gene is TRBJ1-1, the V gene TRBV6-5; 9 bases match TRBD1. The length of the CDR3 is 14 residues. CDR1 is MNHEY, CDR2 SVGAGI, per germline. With 5 bases clipped from V and 8 bases from J, the junction kept 9 bases outside the gene matches. The CDR3 spells CASSPSTGGTEAFF. The CDR3 region has the DNA TGTGCCAGCAGTCCTAGTACAGGGGGCACGGAAGCTTTCTTT.

The V and J genes are TRBV7-2 and TRBJ2-7; 10 bases agree with TRBD2. Germline V gives CDR1 SGHTA, CDR2 FQGNSA. The V segment lost 3 bases and the J segment 3 bases; nucleotides outside the gene matches: 11. The CDR3 runs 17 residues. The CDR3 DNA sequence: TGTGCCAGCAGCTTGGCATCCGGGACTAGCGATTTCTACGAGCAGTACTTC. Encoded protein: CASSLASGTSDFYEQYF.

This clone was seen just once. The rearrangement uses TRBV30 and TRBJ2-6; 7 bases are shared with TRBD2. Trimming at V came to 0 bases and at J to 4 bases, leaving 18 bases not matched to a gene. This CDR3 comprises 20 residues. Germline CDR1 and CDR2: GTSNPN and SVGIG (reference sequence). The CDR3 region has the DNA TGTGCCTGGAGTGTACGGGGGAGGGTAGCATTGGTGAAAGGGGCCAACGTCCTGACTTTC. Residues: CAWSVRGRVALVKGANVLTF.

V and J are TRBV29-1 and TRBJ1-2, with D possibly being TRBD1 (5 bases). The CDR3 totals 12 residues. V shed 6 bases and J shed 7 bases, with 15 bases lying between them. The germline V gene has CDR1 SQVTM and CDR2 ANQGSEA. The CDR3 nucleotides are TGCAGCGTCGGGTGGAGGGGCAGTGGCTACACCTTC. Translating it yields CSVGWRGSGYTF. Full variable domain (missing parts from reference TRBV29-1 and TRBJ1-2): SAVISQKPSRDICQRGTSLTIQCQVDSQVTMMFWYRQQPGQSLTLIATANQGSEATYESGFVIDKFPISRPNLTFSTLTVSNMSPEDSSIYLCSVGWRGSGYTFGSGTRLTVV.

This chain uses TRBV7-2 with TRBJ2-5; 9 nucleotides line up with TRBD2. The germline gives CDR1 SGHTA, CDR2 FQGNSA. This CDR3 has 15 residues. J gave up 5 bases and V 7 bases, and 11 bases lay outside the gene matches. CDR3 residues: CASKPSGLAFETQYF. The CDR3 nucleotides read TGTGCCAGCAAACCGTCGGGACTAGCTTTCGAGACCCAGTACTTC. Together with reference TRBV7-2 and TRBJ2-5, the CDR3 gives the full variable domain: GAGVSQSPSNKVTEKGKDVELRCDPISGHTALYWYRQSLGQGLEFLIYFQGNSAPDKSGLPSDRFSAERTGGSVSTLTIQRTQQEDSAVYLCASKPSGLAFETQYFGPGTRLLVL.

This clone came up once. The chain links TRBV9 to TRBJ1-4; tentatively, D is TRBD1 (5 bases). There are 15 residues in the CDR3. Trimming cost V 2 bases and J 4 bases, with 12 bases left between them. Germline V gives CDR1 SGDLS, CDR2 YYNGEE. DNA for the CDR3: TGTGCCAGCAGCGTGTCAGGGTCAGGTAATGAAAAACTGTTTTTT. It encodes CASSVSGSGNEKLFF.

The genes are TRBV10-3 and TRBJ2-7; 9 bases match TRBD1. V lost 10 bases, J lost 5 bases, and 12 bases stayed unmatched. Germline-derived CDR1 and CDR2 are ENHRY and SYGVKD. There are 14 residues in the CDR3. The CDR3 bases are TGTGCCACCCGATCCGGACAGGGGAGGGACGAGCAGTACTTC. This encodes CATRSGQGRDEQYF.

A single count supports this clone. One end of the junction varies from germline; a read error may be responsible. The chain uses TRBV19 and TRBJ2-6; D perhaps matches TRBD1 (5 bases). The germline V gene encodes CDR1 LNHDA and CDR2 SQIVND (reference sequence). This CDR3 region has 14 residues. CDR3 in DNA: TGTGCCAGTAGTGGCAGTCCTGGGGCCAACGGCCTGACTTTC. It is translated as CASSGSPGANGLTF.

In the case of this clone: The germline gene is not matched at one end of the junction; a read error may be the cause. The rearrangement joins TRBV4-3 to TRBJ2-6; D may be TRBD1 (5 bases). Germline lookup yields CDR1 LGHNA and CDR2 YSLEER. The CDR3 has 15 residues. DNA of the CDR3: TGCGCCAGCAGCCAAGAGAAGTCTGGGGCCAACGGCCTGACTTTC. It specifies CASSQEKSGANGLTF.

The chain uses TRBV4-2 and TRBJ2-7; 7 positions agree with TRBD1. This CDR3 spans 15 amino acids. The V segment lost 2 bases and the J segment 6 bases; nucleotides outside the gene matches: 10. The germline gives CDR1 LGHNA, CDR2 YNFKEQ. The CDR3 sequence is CASSQLDRDLGEQYF. Here the CDR3 DNA reads TGTGCCAGCAGCCAATTAGACAGGGACCTTGGCGAGCAGTACTTC.

In DNA form, the CDR3 reads TGTGCCAGCAGCCATGGGGGCTCCAACTCTGGAAACACCATATATTTT. It translates to CASSHGGSNSGNTIYF. The rearrangement joins TRBV4-2 to TRBJ1-3; TRBD1 might be the D (6 bases). This CDR3 spans 16 amino acids. The germline gives CDR1 LGHNA, CDR2 YNFKEQ. V was cut by 3 bases and J by 0 bases, with 12 bases left in between.

This clone was seen only once. This chain's CDR3 is CASSLALEGIQYF. DNA of the CDR3: TGCGCCAGCAGCTTGGCCTTAGAGGGCATTCAGTACTTC. The chain combines TRBV5-1 with TRBJ2-4, with D possibly being TRBD2 (5 bases). CDR1 is SGHRS and CDR2 is YFSETQ in the germline V gene. This CDR3 is 13 amino acids long. V was clipped by 0 bases and J by 9 bases, with 10 bases between them.

This rearrangement joins TRBV29-1 to TRBJ1-5; D gene unclear. The CDR3 runs to 14 residues. Trimming stripped 6 bases from V and 0 bases from J, with 12 bases between. Germline CDR1 SQVTM, CDR2 ANQGSEA. Here the CDR3 reads CSVRSEYSNQPQHF. As DNA, the CDR3 is TGCAGCGTGAGGTCAGAATATAGCAATCAGCCCCAGCATTTT. The complete variable domain, with remaining parts taken from reference TRBV29-1 and TRBJ1-5, reads SAVISQKPSRDICQRGTSLTIQCQVDSQVTMMFWYRQQPGQSLTLIATANQGSEATYESGFVIDKFPISRPNLTFSTLTVSNMSPEDSSIYLCSVRSEYSNQPQHFGDGTRLSIL.

V is TRBV19 and J is TRBJ1-1; unclear D gene. Trimming pared 1 base from V and 0 bases from J, leaving 9 bases between. The CDR3 length is 15 residues. Germline V gene data show CDR1 as LNHDA and CDR2 as SQIVND (reference sequence). The CDR3 nucleotides read TGTGCCAGTAGTATAGGGGCAGGCATGAACACTGAAGCTTTCTTT. Translating gives CASSIGAGMNTEAFF.

The chain is built from TRBV18 and TRBJ1-2; 10 positions agree with TRBD1. Germline trimming cut 5 bases from V and 3 bases from J; bases unmatched to any gene: 3. The CDR3 is 14 amino acids. Germline V gives CDR1 KGHSH, CDR2 LQKENI. The CDR3 DNA sequence: TGTGCCAGCTCAGCGACAGGGGGCGACTATGGCTACACCTTC. This codes for CASSATGGDYGYTF.

The genes are TRBV4-1 and TRBJ1-1; D not resolved. Per the germline V gene, CDR1 is MGHRA and CDR2 is YSYEKL. Deletions cut 3 bases from V and 7 bases from J, with 9 bases between. This CDR3 has 12 residues. CDR3 DNA: TGCGCCAGCAGCCAGGCACAGATTGAAGCTTTCTTT. Translating gives CASSQAQIEAFF.

The chain links TRBV11-1 to TRBJ2-4; possibly TRBD2 for D (5 bases). The CDR3 is made up of 12 amino acids. The V gene's germline CDR1 is SGHAT and CDR2 FQDESV (reference sequence). V gave up 1 base and J gave up 12 bases, with 10 bases separating them. CDR3 DNA: TGTGCCAGCAGCTTAGTCGCCGGGAATCAGTACTTC. It is translated as CASSLVAGNQYF.

The chain has TRBV29-1 and TRBJ2-7; the match to TRBD2 covers 7 bases. V was pared by 5 bases and J by 6 bases, with 16 bases of the junction left unmatched. The CDR3 loop spans 15 amino acids. In germline, CDR1 is SQVTM, CDR2 ANQGSEA. In DNA, the CDR3 is TGCAGCGTTCTCCGAGGGGTTCACTCGGGAGGCGAGCAGTACTTC. Protein: CSVLRGVHSGGEQYF.